The 30 T cell receptor beta chains below come from one sample, sequenced in a study of T-cell reconstitution after alpha-beta-depleted transplantation in children. The TCRbeta library incorporated unique molecular identifiers. TCRdb analysed the PCR reads with MiXCR anew, one entry per CDR3 protein. The sample lists about 690,000 distinct CDR3 sequences, over 15% occurring once. The sample in question was PBMCs from the stem cell graft donor, obtained from the stem cell graft. These receptors all come from a human donor who donated a stem cell graft to a child with acute myeloid leukemia.

This clonotype was recorded a few times. The rearrangement uses TRBV5-1 and TRBJ2-1, with 10 bases aligning to TRBD2. This CDR3 comprises 17 residues. Germline lookup yields CDR1 SGHRS and CDR2 YFSETQ. Losses at the gene ends were 1 base for V and 0 bases for J; bases not matched to a gene: 4. The chain's CDR3 is CASSLPGLADSYNEQFF. The DNA of the CDR3 is TGCGCCAGCAGCTTGCCCGGACTAGCGGACTCCTACAATGAGCAGTTCTTC.

The rearrangement uses TRBV5-1 and TRBJ1-5; D not resolved. The length of the CDR3 is 14 residues. Germline V gene data show CDR1 as SGHRS and CDR2 as YFSETQ. V lost 0 bases, J lost 5 bases, and 9 bases lay in between. CDR3 bases: TGCGCCAGCAGCTTGGGGGAGGGAGATCAGCCCCAGCATTTT. Amino acid sequence: CASSLGEGDQPQHF.

The chain links TRBV5-6 to TRBJ1-6; D remains ambiguous. Trimming pared 3 bases from V and 7 bases from J, leaving 17 bases between. The CDR3 extends over 16 amino acids. Germline CDR1 reads SGHDT; CDR2 reads YYEEEE. The CDR3, as DNA: TGTGCCAGCAGCTCCGGAACCAATACTCGGAATTCACCCCTCCACTTT. Translated, it gives CASSSGTNTRNSPLHF.

The J gene is TRBJ2-5, the V gene TRBV7-2; 7 bases map to TRBD1. This CDR3 spans 16 amino acids. Germline V gene sequence: CDR1 SGHTA, CDR2 FQGNSA. V trimming: 5 bases; J trimming: 3 bases; junction bases outside the gene matches: 12. The CDR3 DNA follows: TGTGCCAGCAGCCTCAGGACCGGGACAGCCAAAGAGACCCAGTACTTC. Residues: CASSLRTGTAKETQYF.

This clonotype was seen many times. The chain uses TRBV7-2 and TRBJ1-1; D remains unclear. The CDR3 runs to 13 residues. V was clipped by 5 bases and J by 3 bases, with 10 bases between them. Germline CDR1 SGHTA, CDR2 FQGNSA. As DNA, the CDR3 is TGTGCCAGCAGCCCCACGTTATACACTGAAGCTTTCTTT. It translates to CASSPTLYTEAFF. Full variable domain (outside the CDR3, taken from reference TRBV7-2 and TRBJ1-1): GAGVSQSPSNKVTEKGKDVELRCDPISGHTALYWYRQSLGQGLEFLIYFQGNSAPDKSGLPSDRFSAERTGGSVSTLTIQRTQQEDSAVYLCASSPTLYTEAFFGQGTRLTVV.

The table lists this clonotype with many counts. The chain couples TRBV20-1 to TRBJ2-3; TRBD2 aligns across 10 bases. V trimming: 4 bases; J trimming: 5 bases; junction bases outside the gene matches: 6. Germline assignment: CDR1 DFQATT and CDR2 SNEGSKA (reference sequence). The CDR3 extends over 14 amino acids. The CDR3 coding sequence is TGCAGTGCTAATCAGCGGGGGGGTGGAGATACGCAGTATTTT. Its protein is CSANQRGGGDTQYF.

This clonotype was observed at least ten times. The J gene is TRBJ2-3, the V gene TRBV12-3 or TRBV12-4; TRBD2 is a possible D gene (6 bases). This CDR3 has 15 amino acids. V shed 1 base and J shed 2 bases, with 10 bases lying between them. The CDR3 DNA is TGTGCCAGCAGTTTAGGCGGGGCCCCCACAGATACGCAGTATTTT. It codes for CASSLGGAPTDTQYF.

The V gene is TRBV21-1, the J gene TRBJ2-5; whether TRBD1, the table's D call, matches the DNA was not checked. TRBV21-1 is a recognized pseudogene. The CDR3 covers 15 residues. For the CDR3, the DNA is TGTGCCAGCAGCGCCACAGGGGGCTCTGGAGAGACCCAGTACTTC. Amino acid sequence: CASSATGGSGETQYF.

This clonotype came up a few times. J is TRBJ2-3 and V is TRBV4-2, with D perhaps assigned TRBD1 or TRBD2 (6 bases each). The V gene's germline CDR1 is LGHNA and CDR2 YNFKEQ. The length of the CDR3 is 15 residues. V dropped 6 bases and J dropped 1 base, with 14 bases sitting between them. DNA of the CDR3: TGTGCCAGCAGTGGGGGGCGGTTCGGCACAGATACGCAGTATTTT. Residues: CASSGGRFGTDTQYF.

The chain joins TRBV5-4 to TRBJ2-2, with 7 bases that match TRBD1. The CDR3 is 15 amino acids. The germline V gene has CDR1 SGHNT and CDR2 YYREEE (reference sequence). V shed 4 bases and J 6 bases; nucleotides not matched to a gene: 9. For the CDR3, the DNA is TGTGCCAGCAGCCCCTCACAGGGGTTAGCCGGGGAGCTGTTTTTT. Translation: CASSPSQGLAGELFF.

The table lists this clonotype with many counts. This chain links TRBV10-3 with TRBJ1-1; D perhaps matches TRBD1 (6 bases). CDR3 length equals 14 residues. Trimming pared 8 bases from V and 1 base from J, leaving 14 bases between. Germline CDR1 and CDR2: ENHRY and SYGVKD. DNA for the CDR3: TGTGCCATCCGAGATTTACAGGGGAACACTGAAGCTTTCTTT. Its translation is CAIRDLQGNTEAFF.

This clonotype has a count of ten or more. The chain has TRBV6-1 and TRBJ2-1; possibly TRBD1 for D (5 bases). Trimming removed 6 bases from V and 9 bases from J, with 15 bases in between. Germline V lookup: CDR1 MNHNS, CDR2 SASEGT. The CDR3 totals 13 residues. In DNA form, the CDR3 reads TGTGCCAGCAGCATAGGGAAGGGGATTGAGCAGTTCTTC. Its protein is CASSIGKGIEQFF.

This clonotype was seen many times. The chain uses TRBV24-1 and TRBJ2-1, with D perhaps TRBD1 or TRBD2 (5 bases each). The CDR3 has 13 amino acids. The germline V gene has CDR1 KGHDR and CDR2 SFDVKD. The V end was cut by 0 bases, the J end by 10 bases, with 9 bases between. The CDR3 protein is CATSDLPGPEQFF. The DNA of the CDR3 is TGTGCCACCAGTGATTTGCCGGGACCCGAGCAGTTCTTC.

The chain couples TRBV28 to TRBJ1-4; 7 bases agree with TRBD1. V shed 6 bases and J 2 bases; nucleotides not matched to a gene: 9. Germline CDR1 and CDR2: MDHEN and SYDVKM. The CDR3 consists of 16 residues. CDR3 amino acids: CASSVQGRITNEKLFF. CDR3 bases: TGTGCCAGCAGCGTACAGGGGCGCATCACTAATGAAAAACTGTTTTTT.

This clonotype was detected many times. V is TRBV12-3 or TRBV12-4 and J is TRBJ2-2; the D gene could be TRBD1 or TRBD2 (5 bases each). V was cut by 6 bases and J by 4 bases, with 12 bases left in between. CDR3 length: 14 amino acids. The CDR3 nucleotides read TGTGCCAGCAGCTTGGCTGGGGGCACCGGGGAGCTGTTTTTT. Translated: CASSLAGGTGELFF.

This clonotype was counted only a few times. The V gene is TRBV5-1, the J gene TRBJ1-1; 7 bases agree with TRBD1. The CDR3 has 16 amino acids. Germline values: CDR1 SGHRS, CDR2 YFSETQ. Germline trimming cut 9 bases from V and 3 bases from J; bases unmatched to any gene: 17. CDR3 sequence: CATTIKIQGRYTEAFF. In DNA form, the CDR3 reads TGCGCCACCACAATAAAAATACAGGGGCGGTACACTGAAGCTTTCTTT.

The gene calls are TRBV5-6 and TRBJ2-1; no definite D call. Trimming cost V 1 base and J 10 bases, with 12 bases left between them. From germline, CDR1 is SGHDT and CDR2 YYEEEE. The CDR3 contains 13 residues. The CDR3 DNA reads as TGTGCCAGCAGCTTGCGGGCGGCGGACGAGCAGTTCTTC. Translation gives CASSLRAADEQFF.

In its sample, this clonotype was seen many times. J is TRBJ2-5 and V is TRBV30, with D unclear. Germline V gene lookup returns CDR1 GTSNPN and CDR2 SVGIG (reference sequence). V was clipped by 1 base and J by 2 bases, with 8 bases between them. The CDR3 has 13 residues. The CDR3 sequence: CAWSGRFQETQYF. The CDR3 bases are TGTGCCTGGAGTGGGCGATTTCAAGAGACCCAGTACTTC.

This clonotype appeared many times. CDR3 protein: CASSFDAGLEAFF. CDR3 nucleotides: TGTGCCAGCAGCTTCGACGCAGGGCTGGAAGCTTTCTTT. The chain combines TRBV7-3 with TRBJ1-1; TRBD1 might be the D (5 bases). The CDR3 sequence is 13 residues long. Trimming took 3 bases from V and 8 from J, leaving 13 bases between them. Germline CDR1 reads SGHTA; CDR2 reads FQGTGA.

As concerns this clonotype: Germline and junction disagree at one end, which may indicate a read error. The rearrangement uses TRBV3-1 and TRBJ1-2, with 9 positions matching TRBD1. Looked up from germline, CDR1 is LGHDT and CDR2 is YNNKEL (reference sequence). The CDR3 has 15 amino acids. CDR3 DNA sequence: TGTGCCTGCAGCCAAAACACAGGGGGCAACTATGGCTACACCTTC. This sequence encodes CACSQNTGGNYGYTF.

This clonotype was found a few times. This rearrangement joins TRBV20-1 to TRBJ2-2; TRBD2 matches 10 bases. Trimming removed 5 bases from V and 4 bases from J; junction bases left unmatched: 7. CDR3 length equals 15 residues. CDR1 is DFQATT and CDR2 is SNEGSKA in the germline V gene (reference sequence). The CDR3 DNA reads as TGCAGTGCTCCCCTGAGCGGGGGGGGCACCGGGGAGCTGTTTTTT. Its protein is CSAPLSGGGTGELFF.

The table lists this clonotype with a few counts. The CDR3 protein is CASSLASGASSPLHF. CDR3 DNA: TGCGCCAGCAGCTTGGCTTCGGGGGCCAGTTCACCCCTCCACTTT. The gene calls are TRBV5-1 and TRBJ1-6; maybe TRBD1 (6 bases). Trimming took off 0 bases at V and 9 bases at J, with 13 bases between the two ends. The CDR3 sequence is 15 residues long. Germline loops: CDR1 SGHRS, CDR2 YFSETQ. The whole variable domain, remainder taken from reference TRBV5-1 and TRBJ1-6, is KAGVTQTPRYLIKTRGQQVTLSCSPISGHRSVSWYQQTPGQGLQFLFEYFSETQRNKGNFPGRFSGRQFSNSRSEMNVSTLELGDSALYLCASSLASGASSPLHFGNGTRLTVT.

This clonotype appeared a few times. The V gene is TRBV20-1, the J gene TRBJ1-4; unclear D gene. With 0 bases removed from V and 8 bases from J, the gap between germline ends came to 10 bases. The CDR3 runs to 13 residues. Germline CDR1 is DFQATT and CDR2 is SNEGSKA (reference sequence). The CDR3 protein is CSARDFFEEKLFF. In nucleotides, the CDR3 is TGCAGTGCTAGAGATTTTTTCGAGGAAAAACTGTTTTTT.

The CDR3 loop reads CASSLAAGRRQETQYF. The CDR3 DNA sequence: TGCGCCAGCAGCTTGGCTGCGGGGAGACGACAAGAGACCCAGTACTTC. The chain uses TRBV5-1 and TRBJ2-5, with TRBD2 as a possible D gene (6 bases). CDR1 is SGHRS, CDR2 YFSETQ, per germline. The CDR3 sequence is 16 residues long. Trimming took 0 bases from V and 2 from J, leaving 14 bases between them.

CDR3 DNA: TGTGCCAGCAGTTTCAGATACTGGACAGTTCCGTTTTTT. This translates into CASSFRYWTVPFF. The chain uses TRBV28 and TRBJ1-4, with D maybe TRBD1 (6 bases). The germline V and J ends were trimmed by 3 bases and 16 bases, with 18 bases remaining between them. This CDR3 has 13 amino acids. Germline V CDR1 and CDR2: MDHEN, SYDVKM.

The chain carries TRBV11-2 and TRBJ2-7, with D possibly being TRBD1 (6 bases). V gave up 0 bases and J gave up 10 bases, with 16 bases separating them. Germline values: CDR1 SGHAT, CDR2 FQNNGV. The CDR3 has 14 amino acids. The CDR3 loop reads CASSLDRDKGEQYV. The CDR3 bases are TGTGCCAGCAGCTTAGATCGGGACAAAGGGGAACAGTACGTC.

This clonotype was detected many times. The chain links TRBV20-1 to TRBJ1-1; 10 bases agree with TRBD1. V lost 8 bases to trimming and J lost 5 bases; unmatched junction nucleotides: 8. The CDR3 is 13 residues long. Germline loops: CDR1 DFQATT, CDR2 SNEGSKA (reference sequence). CDR3 in amino acids: CSTLTGGGTEAFF. As DNA, the CDR3 is TGCAGTACACTGACAGGGGGCGGAACTGAAGCTTTCTTT.

This clonotype was seen many times. This sequence joins TRBV20-1 and TRBJ1-6; weak D call: TRBD1 (6 bases). The germline V gene has CDR1 DFQATT and CDR2 SNEGSKA (reference sequence). The CDR3 runs to 15 residues. V dropped 0 bases and J dropped 7 bases, with 13 bases sitting between them. CDR3 sequence reads: CSAREAGTLNSPLHF. Written as DNA, the CDR3 is TGCAGTGCTAGAGAAGCCGGGACATTGAATTCACCCCTCCACTTT.

This clonotype was detected ten times or more. The J gene is TRBJ1-1, the V gene TRBV20-1; 8 bases line up with TRBD1. V lost 4 bases to trimming and J lost 0 bases; unmatched junction nucleotides: 4. The CDR3 runs to 14 residues. Germline-derived CDR1 and CDR2 are DFQATT and SNEGSKA (reference sequence). The CDR3 region has the DNA TGCAGTGCTACCCGGGACAGGTTGAACACTGAAGCTTTCTTT. As protein: CSATRDRLNTEAFF.

This clonotype was counted ten times or more. The chain uses TRBV20-1 and TRBJ1-2; D not resolved. The V gene's germline CDR1 is DFQATT and CDR2 SNEGSKA (reference sequence). CDR3 length: 11 amino acids. With 2 bases removed from V and 5 bases from J, the gap between germline ends came to 6 bases. The chain's CDR3 is CSARIQYGYTF. The DNA for the CDR3 is TGCAGTGCTAGAATACAGTATGGCTACACCTTC.